This TCR beta chain derives from a study of CD4+ T cells in melanoma. Study findings and constraints: A reported correlation linked neoantigen-specific CD4+ T cells to CD8+, macrophage and B cell function. Diverse differentiation states were reported for melanoma neoantigen-specific CD4+ T cells.

TCRdb keeps only in-frame clones here, not all; method: immunoSEQ multiplex PCR. The data contain about 11,000 clones, nearly 70% of them singletons. The CDR3 is 14 amino acids. V was clipped by 4 bases and J by 6 bases; unmatched bases: 3. Germline-derived CDR1 and CDR2 are KGHSH and LQKENI. In its sample, this clone was seen once. The antigen is unknown. The receptor was isolated from a human donor with melanoma. Sequences were obtained from cells from a culture (not recorded whether cultured in vitro). This chain joins TRBV18 and TRBJ2-2; TRBD1 aligns across 9 bases. CDR3 amino acids: CASSLRQGAGELFF. CDR3 nucleotide sequence: TGTGCCAGCTCACTACGACAGGGGGCCGGGGAGCTGTTTTTT.